This is a list of T cell receptor beta chains from one sample in a study of shared clonotypes between healthy human individuals. Profiling relied on immunoSEQ multiplex PCR, and the TCRdb table lists in-frame clones only, not all of them. Found here are roughly 1,800,000 clones, about 95% of them singletons; the top ten hold roughly 1.2%. The sample comprised naive CD8+ T cells sorted from blood. These TCRs come from a man aged 18-30 years in good health. Both conserved end residues are trimmed from each CDR3. Clone size is shown for a subset of rows, as once, few, many or a class of expanded clone.

v_call,j_call,clone_size,cdr3_aa
TRBV27,TRBJ1-6,.,ASRVGTGNSNSPLH
TRBV5-1,TRBJ1-1,.,ASSLEGQGLSEAF
TRBV6-6,TRBJ2-1,.,ASSPQVAEYNEQF
TRBV9,TRBJ1-3,.,ASSPLDAVLLSGNTIY
TRBV4-1,TRBJ2-3,.,ASSSGTGAAWHTDTQY
TRBV6-5,TRBJ2-3,.,ASMVTLFTDTQY
TRBV29-1,TRBJ2-1,.,SGFASGDRGPRRNEQF
TRBV7-6,TRBJ2-7,.,ASSLEGDSYEQY
TRBV6-6,TRBJ2-5,.,ASSQQEGRFKETQY
TRBV10-1,TRBJ2-5,.,ASSESEHFGTQY
TRBV29-1,TRBJ1-2,.,SVDRGINYGYT
TRBV5-1,TRBJ2-2,.,ASSPGPGNTGELF
TRBV13,TRBJ2-1,once,ASSSGQGAPNEQF
TRBV5-4,TRBJ1-1,.,ASSFGGSETEAF
TRBV4-3,TRBJ2-1,.,ASSPGWSYNEQF
TRBV7-2,TRBJ1-3,.,ASSFDSDGNTIY
TRBV13,TRBJ2-3,.,ASSSTSGTTDTQY
TRBV5-5,TRBJ1-2,.,ASSLDSSNYGYT
TRBV5-1,TRBJ1-1,.,ASDPRGLNTEAF
TRBV7-8,TRBJ2-7,once,ASSYGGASYEQY
TRBV5-1,TRBJ1-1,.,ASSLDFPGTEAF
TRBV5-1,TRBJ2-7,.,ASSFGPASPLEQY
TRBV6-4,TRBJ2-3,.,ASSDRGGTDTQY
TRBV5-8,TRBJ2-7,.,ASSLAAGTGSYEQY
TRBV27,TRBJ1-4,.,ASSLRGPGEKLF
TRBV7-9,TRBJ2-5,.,ASSLPARLPFETQY
TRBV7-9,TRBJ1-4,.,ASSLGTPTNEKLF
TRBV6-5,TRBJ2-7,.,ASSYWTAIYEQY
TRBV29-1,TRBJ2-7,.,SVESGRPEQY
TRBV4-3,TRBJ2-3,.,ASSIAGGPGDTQY
TRBV7-8,TRBJ2-3,.,ASSSFWPGTDTQY
TRBV6-5,TRBJ2-1,.,ASSYSSGEVHNEQF
TRBV6-5,TRBJ1-1,once,ASSYSFWTEAF
TRBV27,TRBJ2-1,.,ASSQTGVPYNEQF
TRBV7-9,TRBJ2-7,.,ASSLSKGEQY
TRBV4-1,TRBJ2-5,.,ASSHRVATETQY
TRBV4-1,TRBJ1-3,once,ASSQVGSQRISGNTIY
TRBV27,TRBJ1-1,.,ASSAGTGRTEAF
TRBV7-8,TRBJ2-6,.,ASSLIVVAGANVLT
TRBV6-1,TRBJ1-3,.,ASSEAGAGNTIY
TRBV11-3,TRBJ2-1,.,ASSLAGGAPYNEQF
TRBV7-9,TRBJ2-2,.,ASSPDRGLLTGELF
TRBV27,TRBJ2-4,.,ASSLRRELAKNIQY
TRBV19,TRBJ2-3,.,ASRGLPSGGTDTQY
TRBV10-3,TRBJ2-7,.,AISELSGPAYEQY
TRBV29-1,TRBJ2-7,.,SATGRTYEQY
TRBV28,TRBJ2-7,.,ASSLTVETAQY
TRBV27,TRBJ1-1,.,ASSLGGRNTEAF
TRBV2,TRBJ1-2,.,ASSHGSLQGYGYGYT
TRBV28,TRBJ2-7,.,ASSSRTGTYEQY
TRBV25-1,TRBJ2-3,.,ASRGGWDGPEDTQY
TRBV9,TRBJ1-2,.,ASSGDLGQPNYGYT